A single sample is the source of the 28 T cell receptor beta chains below, sequenced in a study of shared clonotypes between healthy human individuals. Assay used: immunoSEQ multiplex PCR; TCRdb lists only in-frame clones, some missing. This table holds about 770,000 clones, about two thirds found once. Input material: memory CD4+ T cells sorted from blood. Stated subset: CD45RA-negative fraction. These receptors all stem from a woman aged 30 to 39 in good health.

This clone was picked up one time. The chain uses TRBV5-5 and TRBJ1-2, with D possibly being TRBD1 (5 bases). Trimming took 6 bases from V and 4 from J, leaving 19 bases between them. The CDR3 loop spans 15 amino acids. CDR1 and CDR2 (germline): SGHKS, YYEKEE (reference sequence). CDR3 sequence reads: CASILSGFARYGYTF. CDR3 DNA sequence: TGTGCCAGCATTTTATCAGGGTTCGCCCGCTATGGCTACACCTTC.

This chain connects TRBV20-1 to TRBJ1-1; no clear D gene. The V end was cut by 3 bases, the J end by 5 bases, with 7 bases between. The germline gives CDR1 DFQATT, CDR2 SNEGSKA (reference sequence). The CDR3 is made up of 11 amino acids. The CDR3: CSASSRTEAFF. The CDR3 DNA reads TGCAGTGCTAGTAGCCGTACTGAAGCTTTCTTT.

In this sample, this clone turned up a few times. Other DNA sequences in this sample translate to the same CDR3. The genes are TRBV27 and TRBJ1-2; 9 positions match TRBD1. The V gene end was trimmed by 6 bases and the J gene end by 6 bases; junction bases not matched to a gene: 5. Germline assignment: CDR1 MNHEY and CDR2 SMNVEV (reference sequence). This CDR3 spans 13 amino acids. The CDR3 sequence is CASSRTGGNGYTF. CDR3 nucleotides: TGTGCCAGCAGCCGAACAGGGGGCAATGGCTACACCTTC.

The chain links TRBV28 to TRBJ1-2; D is possibly TRBD1 (5 bases). Germline V gene sequence: CDR1 MDHEN, CDR2 SYDVKM. The V and J ends lost 10 bases and 5 bases respectively, with 17 bases between them. The CDR3 extends over 13 amino acids. The CDR3 DNA reads as TGTGCCACCTTAGGGAGGGGTTCGTATGGCTACACCTTC. Protein sequence: CATLGRGSYGYTF.

On this clone: Just one base apart from a much larger clone, this may be a read error. This chain connects TRBV14 to TRBJ1-1; TRBD1 is a possible D gene (6 bases). The CDR3 is 14 residues long. V shed 4 bases and J shed 1 base, with 10 bases lying between them. Germline lookup yields CDR1 SGHDN and CDR2 FVKESK. The CDR3 sequence: CASSRQQGNTEAFF. CDR3 sequence (DNA): TGTGCCAGCAGCCGACAACAGGGGAACACTGAAGCTTTCTTT.

CDR3 sequence (DNA): TGTGCCAGCAGCGGGACAGGGGACTTCTACGAGCAGTACTTC. Its protein product is CASSGTGDFYEQYF. This chain uses TRBV28 with TRBJ2-7; 10 nucleotides line up with TRBD1. Germline assignment: CDR1 MDHEN and CDR2 SYDVKM. This CDR3 contains 14 residues. V was pared by 6 bases and J by 3 bases, with 5 bases of the junction left unmatched.

V usage is TRBV30 and J usage is TRBJ1-4, with D unresolved. CDR1 is GTSNPN, CDR2 SVGIG, per germline (reference sequence). V lost 1 base, J lost 4 bases, and 16 bases lay in between. The CDR3 covers 16 residues. Here the CDR3 reads CAWSGSFLKNNEKLFF. CDR3 bases: TGTGCCTGGAGTGGGTCCTTTCTCAAAAATAATGAAAAACTGTTTTTT.

This clone was recorded once. The J gene is TRBJ2-5, the V gene TRBV28; D may match TRBD1 or TRBD2 (5 bases each). The germline CDR1 and CDR2 sequences are MDHEN and SYDVKM. The V end was cut by 10 bases, the J end by 5 bases, with 20 bases between. The length of the CDR3 is 14 residues. CDR3 DNA: TGTGCCACCCGACGTTCGGGGCCGGGGGAGACCCAGTACTTC. Translation gives CATRRSGPGETQYF. The full variable domain, its missing parts supplied by reference TRBV28 and TRBJ2-5, is DVKVTQSSRYLVKRTGEKVFLECVQDMDHENMFWYRQDPGLGLRLIYFSYDVKMKEKGDIPEGYSVSREKKERFSLILESASTNQTSMYLCATRRSGPGETQYFGPGTRLLVL.

The CDR3 bases are TGTGCCAGTAGACCCACAGGGACGGGAGCCAAAAACATTCAGTACTTC. Translating it yields CASRPTGTGAKNIQYF. This rearrangement joins TRBV19 to TRBJ2-4, with a weak D call TRBD1 (6 bases). V was shortened by 6 bases and J by 0 bases, with 15 bases between the two germline ends. There are 16 residues in the CDR3. Germline V gene lookup returns CDR1 LNHDA and CDR2 SQIVND (reference sequence).

The rearrangement links TRBV6-5 to TRBJ2-7; TRBD2 agrees at 10 bases. Germline V gene sequence: CDR1 MNHEY, CDR2 SVGAGI. J was trimmed by 2 bases and V by 6 bases; bases with no gene match: 7. This CDR3 spans 15 amino acids. This chain's CDR3 is CASRQTSGETYEQYF. For the CDR3, the DNA is TGTGCCAGCAGACAAACTAGCGGGGAGACCTACGAGCAGTACTTC.

This chain joins TRBV10-1 and TRBJ2-2, with TRBD2 matching 8 bases. V was clipped by 4 bases and J by 3 bases; unmatched bases: 1. The CDR3 is 14 amino acids. In germline, CDR1 is WNHNN, CDR2 SYGVQD (reference sequence). The CDR3, as DNA: TGCGCCAGCAGTGGGGGACTAGACACCGGGGAGCTGTTTTTT. Its protein product is CASSGGLDTGELFF.

The V gene is TRBV18, the J gene TRBJ1-5; no firm D call. V lost 3 bases to trimming and J lost 5 bases, with 11 bases between them. Looked up from germline, CDR1 is KGHSH and CDR2 is LQKENI. The CDR3 spans 14 residues. The CDR3, as DNA: TGTGCCAGCTCACCTGATGGCCGGGATCAGCCCCAGCATTTT. Its translation is CASSPDGRDQPQHF.

J is TRBJ2-1 and V is TRBV21-1; TRBD2, as called in the table, went unchecked against the DNA. TRBV21-1 is assigned pseudogene status. This CDR3 has 12 residues. The CDR3 is CASSTSLVEQFF. The CDR3 DNA reads TGTGCCAGCAGCACGAGCTTGGTTGAGCAGTTCTTC.

This clone has a handful of counts. The V and J genes are TRBV25-1 and TRBJ2-7, with TRBD1 identical over 9 bases. V shed 9 bases, J shed 7 bases, and the junction held 10 bases outside the gene matches. There are 13 residues in the CDR3. Germline V CDR1 and CDR2: MGHDK, SYGVNS. CDR3 coding DNA: TGTGCCAGTGCGACAGGGGGGAAGTGGGAGCAGTACTTC. This sequence encodes CASATGGKWEQYF.

This chain links TRBV13 with TRBJ1-1; D call uncertain. The germline V and J ends were trimmed by 0 bases and 11 bases, with 7 bases remaining between them. This CDR3 has 11 amino acids. From germline, CDR1 is PRHDT and CDR2 FYEKMQ (reference sequence). In DNA form, the CDR3 reads TGTGCCAGCAGCTTAGGACAGCGGGCTTTCTTT. It specifies CASSLGQRAFF.

This clone was found once. The rearrangement links TRBV2 to TRBJ1-5; D not certain. The length of the CDR3 is 13 residues. Trimming left V 4 bases short and J 5 bases short, with 9 bases between. Germline values: CDR1 SNHLY, CDR2 FYNNEI. The DNA of the CDR3 is TGTGCCAGCAGTGTGGGAGGTTATCAGCCCCAGCATTTT. Encoded protein: CASSVGGYQPQHF. Looking up the rest from reference TRBV2 and TRBJ1-5 gives the full variable domain: EPEVTQTPSHQVTQMGQEVILRCVPISNHLYFYWYRQILGQKVEFLVSFYNNEISEKSEIFDDQFSVERPDGSNFTLKIRSTKLEDSAMYFCASSVGGYQPQHFGDGTRLSIL.

The rearrangement uses TRBV28 and TRBJ1-4, with a possible D match to TRBD1 (6 bases). Germline CDR1 reads MDHEN; CDR2 reads SYDVKM. With 3 bases removed from V and 6 bases from J, the gap between germline ends came to 11 bases. The CDR3 runs to 14 residues. This CDR3 is CASSLGGADEKLFF. CDR3 in DNA: TGTGCCAGCAGTTTGGGGGGGGCTGATGAAAAACTGTTTTTT.

The V and J genes are TRBV23-1 and TRBJ2-7; D may be TRBD2 (6 bases). TRBV23-1 is placed among ORFs of uncertain function. V was trimmed by 8 bases and J by 1 base, leaving 24 bases between them. The CDR3 is made up of 17 amino acids. CDR3 nucleotides: TGCGCCAGCGATACCCCCCCGGAGGGGATCCTGTCCTACGAGCAGTACTTC. It encodes CASDTPPEGILSYEQYF.

This chain uses TRBV4-1 with TRBJ1-3, with D perhaps TRBD1 (5 bases). Germline assignment: CDR1 MGHRA and CDR2 YSYEKL. CDR3 size: 18 residues. V was cut by 2 bases and J by 0 bases, with 17 bases left in between. Here the CDR3 DNA reads TGCGCCAGCAGCCAAAATAGGGGAACAGGAGTCTCTGGAAACACCATATATTTT. Protein: CASSQNRGTGVSGNTIYF.

V and J are TRBV27 and TRBJ1-1, with D possibly TRBD1 on 6 matching bases. Per germline, CDR1 MNHEY and CDR2 SMNVEV (reference sequence). CDR3 size: 15 residues. V lost 5 bases and J 5 bases, leaving 18 bases between the germline ends. Written as DNA, the CDR3 is TGTGCCAGCAGTCCACTGGACAGAACGGGGACTGAAGCTTTCTTT. It translates to CASSPLDRTGTEAFF.

This clone was recorded a few times. The rearrangement uses TRBV6-6 and TRBJ1-2, with D hard to call. Trimming stripped 0 bases from V and 4 bases from J, with 9 bases between. Germline V gives CDR1 MNHNY, CDR2 SVGAGI (reference sequence). The CDR3 loop spans 14 amino acids. Here the CDR3 reads CASSYSKGFYGYTF. In nucleotides, the CDR3 is TGTGCCAGCAGTTACTCCAAGGGCTTCTATGGCTACACCTTC.

The chain has TRBV5-1 and TRBJ2-7; tentatively, D is TRBD2 (6 bases). Germline loops: CDR1 SGHRS, CDR2 YFSETQ. Deletions cut 3 bases from V and 3 bases from J, with 16 bases between. The CDR3 totals 15 residues. The CDR3 bases are TGCGCCAGCAGCTCCGGGGGAGGACTTAACTACGAGCAGTACTTC. It specifies CASSSGGGLNYEQYF.

The chain combines TRBV7-3 with TRBJ1-1; no clear D gene. The CDR3 contains 13 residues. Trimming stripped 1 base from V and 5 bases from J, with 8 bases between. Germline V gene sequence: CDR1 SGHTA, CDR2 FQGTGA. In DNA form, the CDR3 reads TGTGCCAGCAGCTTAAACGGTGATACTGAAGCTTTCTTT. Protein product: CASSLNGDTEAFF.

The chain is built from TRBV28 and TRBJ2-7, with 12 positions matching TRBD2. J was trimmed by 3 bases and V by 4 bases; bases with no gene match: 19. The CDR3 covers 20 residues. Germline CDR1 MDHEN, CDR2 SYDVKM. CDR3 nucleotide sequence: TGTGCCAGCAGTTCGCTCGGACTAGCGGGGACTTCTTCTCGATTCTACGAGCAGTACTTC. The encoded protein is CASSSLGLAGTSSRFYEQYF. Full variable domain (rest looked up from reference TRBV28 and TRBJ2-7): DVKVTQSSRYLVKRTGEKVFLECVQDMDHENMFWYRQDPGLGLRLIYFSYDVKMKEKGDIPEGYSVSREKKERFSLILESASTNQTSMYLCASSSLGLAGTSSRFYEQYFGPGTRLTVT.

The chain recombines TRBV18 with TRBJ2-2, with a weak D call TRBD1 (6 bases). This CDR3 is 15 amino acids long. The germline CDR1 and CDR2 sequences are KGHSH and LQKENI. V was trimmed by 4 bases and J by 1 base, leaving 10 bases between them. CDR3 region: CASSRTELNTGELFF. For the CDR3, the DNA is TGTGCCAGCTCACGGACAGAGTTGAACACCGGGGAGCTGTTTTTT. Filled out from reference TRBV18 and TRBJ2-2, the complete variable domain reads NAGVMQNPRHLVRRRGQEARLRCSPMKGHSHVYWYRQLPEEGLKFMVYLQKENIIDESGMPKERFSAEFPKEGPSILRIQQVVRGDSAAYFCASSRTELNTGELFFGEGSRLTVL.

The chain joins TRBV28 to TRBJ1-1, with a weak D call TRBD1 (5 bases). The V and J ends lost 6 bases and 5 bases respectively, with 13 bases between them. The CDR3 is 13 residues long. Per the germline V gene, CDR1 is MDHEN and CDR2 is SYDVKM. This chain's CDR3 is CASSPGIRTEAFF. The DNA for the CDR3 is TGTGCCAGCAGCCCAGGGATCCGGACTGAAGCTTTCTTT.

This clone was observed once. V and J are TRBV2 and TRBJ1-2; unclear D gene. The CDR3 is 15 amino acids. Germline V gene lookup returns CDR1 SNHLY and CDR2 FYNNEI. The V end was cut by 2 bases, the J end by 9 bases, with 19 bases between. The CDR3 loop is CASSEPVGLLGSYTF. In nucleotides, the CDR3 is TGTGCCAGCAGTGAACCAGTCGGCCTTCTGGGAAGCTACACCTTC.

The sample holds one count of this clone. The chain recombines TRBV13 with TRBJ2-7; no firm D call. With 5 bases removed from V and 9 bases from J, the gap between germline ends came to 14 bases. This CDR3 is built from 12 residues. Germline V gene data show CDR1 as PRHDT and CDR2 as FYEKMQ (reference sequence). Here the CDR3 reads CASSQGPLGQYF. The CDR3 DNA is TGTGCCAGCAGCCAAGGGCCGCTAGGGCAGTACTTC.